This TCR beta chain derives from a study of T-cell reconstitution after alpha-beta-depleted transplantation in children. This CDR3 is built from 18 residues. The germline V gene has CDR1 SQVTM and CDR2 ANQGSEA. Trimming at V came to 2 bases and at J to 2 bases, leaving 8 bases not matched to a gene. It was with unique molecular identifiers that the TCRbeta library was prepared. TCRdb processed the PCR reads anew with MiXCR; each CDR3 protein has one entry. The sample yields about 400,000 distinct CDR3 sequences, roughly 21% seen once. This clonotype was counted only a few times. This rearrangement joins TRBV29-1 to TRBJ2-6; 11 positions match TRBD1. This TCR came from a human donor who donated a stem cell graft to a child with acute myeloid leukemia. The material was PBMCs from the stem cell graft donor, obtained from the stem cell graft. The CDR3 here is CSVETRTGGWAGANVLTF. The CDR3 nucleotides are TGCAGCGTTGAAACCCGGACAGGGGGCTGGGCTGGGGCCAACGTCCTGACTTTC.